One sample yielded the 23 T cell receptor beta chains listed below, sequenced in a study of shared clonotypes between healthy human individuals. This table comes from immunoSEQ multiplex PCR, and its TCRdb copy is limited to in-frame clones, with some not included. This sample has approximately 2.5 million clones; roughly 93% occur once, and the top ten carry 0.36%. Sequenced material: naive CD4+ T cells from PBMCs. The sample's subset: CD45RA+ positively selected. These receptors all stem from a young man in good health. Some clones in this sample may be carry-over from other donors' samples.

The V call is TRBV18, the J call TRBJ2-1; tentative D call: TRBD1 (5 bases). The CDR3 is made up of 16 amino acids. Trimming shortened V by 0 bases and J by 3 bases, and 12 bases separated the two germline ends. Germline V gives CDR1 KGHSH, CDR2 LQKENI. The CDR3 region has the DNA TGTGCCAGCTCACCACCTGACAGCCTAGTCTACAATGAGCAGTTCTTC. Protein product: CASSPPDSLVYNEQFF.

The rearrangement links TRBV29-1 to TRBJ2-5; D possibly matches TRBD1 or TRBD2 (5 bases each). Germline CDR1 and CDR2: SQVTM and ANQGSEA. The length of the CDR3 is 11 residues. Trimming took off 3 bases at V and 7 bases at J, with 9 bases between the two ends. CDR3 DNA sequence: TGCAGCGTTGAGGGGGACGCGACCCAGTACTTC. Amino acids: CSVEGDATQYF. The full variable domain, rest sourced from reference TRBV29-1 and TRBJ2-5, is SAVISQKPSRDICQRGTSLTIQCQVDSQVTMMFWYRQQPGQSLTLIATANQGSEATYESGFVIDKFPISRPNLTFSTLTVSNMSPEDSSIYLCSVEGDATQYFGPGTRLLVL.

The chain combines TRBV28 with TRBJ2-3, with D maybe TRBD2 (5 bases). V was trimmed by 10 bases and J by 8 bases, leaving 10 bases between them. The CDR3 sequence is 10 residues long. The germline V gene has CDR1 MDHEN and CDR2 SYDVKM. The CDR3 sequence: CATLGGTQYF. The CDR3 bases are TGTGCCACCCTTGGAGGTACGCAGTATTTT.

The chain employs TRBV27 and TRBJ1-5; maybe TRBD1 (6 bases). Trimming removed 3 bases at V and 7 bases at J, with 10 bases between. This CDR3 is 13 amino acids long. Looked up from germline, CDR1 is MNHEY and CDR2 is SMNVEV (reference sequence). CDR3 amino acids: CASSFVGGQPQHF. CDR3 DNA sequence: TGTGCCAGCAGTTTTGTGGGGGGCCAGCCCCAGCATTTT.

This clone was picked up a small number of times. This sequence joins TRBV4-2 and TRBJ1-5; D gene ambiguous. The ends were cut back, 0 bases at V and 3 bases at J, with 15 bases in the middle. The CDR3 runs to 17 residues. Germline loops: CDR1 LGHNA, CDR2 YNFKEQ. CDR3 nucleotides: TGTGCCAGCAGCCAAGAATGGTCGGGAATTAACAATCAGCCCCAGCATTTT. Amino acid sequence: CASSQEWSGINNQPQHF.

The chain has TRBV18 and TRBJ1-1, with D unresolved. The CDR3 covers 15 residues. The V and J ends lost 4 bases and 3 bases respectively, with 15 bases between them. Per the germline V gene, CDR1 is KGHSH and CDR2 is LQKENI. CDR3 region: CASSLGTGGDTEAFF. The CDR3 region has the DNA TGTGCCAGCTCACTGGGTACTGGCGGGGACACTGAAGCTTTCTTT.

CDR3 bases: TGTGCCAGCAGTACCGCGCGGGGACTTTATAGCAATCAGCCCCAGCATTTT. Its protein is CASSTARGLYSNQPQHF. V and J are TRBV5-5 and TRBJ1-5; D perhaps matches TRBD1 (5 bases). Trimming removed 5 bases at V and 0 bases at J, with 18 bases between. Germline CDR1 SGHKS, CDR2 YYEKEE (reference sequence). The CDR3 is 17 residues long.

Comments on this clone: The junction differs from germline at one of its ends, possibly a read error. This chain links TRBV28 with TRBJ1-5; TRBD1 matches at 11 bases. Germline V gene sequence: CDR1 MDHEN, CDR2 SYDVKM. The length of the CDR3 is 16 residues. CDR3 sequence reads: CASSLWGTGGVQPQHF. CDR3 nucleotide sequence: TGTGCCAGCAGCTTATGGGGGACAGGGGGAGTTCAGCCCCAGCATTTT.

The chain uses TRBV18 and TRBJ2-7; D gene uncertain. Germline CDR1 and CDR2: KGHSH and LQKENI. V was pared by 2 bases and J by 4 bases, with 15 bases between. This CDR3 comprises 15 residues. The CDR3 bases are TGTGCCAGCTCACCAGGCACCGGGCCAAGGTACGAGCAGTACTTC. Amino acid sequence: CASSPGTGPRYEQYF. Full variable domain (remainder filled in from reference TRBV18 and TRBJ2-7): NAGVMQNPRHLVRRRGQEARLRCSPMKGHSHVYWYRQLPEEGLKFMVYLQKENIIDESGMPKERFSAEFPKEGPSILRIQQVVRGDSAAYFCASSPGTGPRYEQYFGPGTRLTVT.

This clone was counted once. J is TRBJ2-1 and V is TRBV28, with TRBD2 matching over 8 bases. Germline CDR1 is MDHEN and CDR2 is SYDVKM. The CDR3 contains 19 residues. The V and J ends lost 4 bases and 8 bases, in that order; junction bases with no gene match: 22. The CDR3 sequence: CASSSLSGGLFAGWDEQFF. In DNA, the CDR3 is TGTGCCAGCAGTTCCCTATCGGGAGGGCTTTTTGCTGGATGGGATGAGCAGTTCTTC.

This chain joins TRBV27 and TRBJ2-7; no reliable D call. This CDR3 spans 15 amino acids. V lost 3 bases to trimming and J lost 2 bases, with 14 bases between them. Germline values: CDR1 MNHEY, CDR2 SMNVEV (reference sequence). The CDR3 loop is CASSFGPPLAYEQYF. The DNA of the CDR3 is TGTGCCAGCAGTTTCGGGCCTCCGCTGGCCTACGAGCAGTACTTC.

This rearrangement joins TRBV4-1 to TRBJ1-2; TRBD1 might be the D (5 bases). The V end was cut by 1 base, the J end by 8 bases, with 14 bases between. In germline, CDR1 is MGHRA, CDR2 YSYEKL. The CDR3 has 14 residues. In DNA, the CDR3 is TGCGCCAGCAGCCAAGTTCCGGGGCGCGGGGGCTACACCTTC. Translating gives CASSQVPGRGGYTF.

In regard to this clone: This sample also contains other DNA sequences that code for the same CDR3. V is TRBV5-1 and J is TRBJ2-3; D gene ambiguous. With 4 bases removed from V and 0 bases from J, the gap between germline ends came to 6 bases. Germline V CDR1 and CDR2: SGHRS, YFSETQ. The CDR3 has 13 residues. The CDR3 sequence: CASSRSSTDTQYF. In nucleotides, the CDR3 is TGCGCCAGCAGCAGGAGTAGCACAGATACGCAGTATTTT.

The J gene is TRBJ1-2, the V gene TRBV13, with D perhaps matching TRBD1 (6 bases). In germline, CDR1 is PRHDT, CDR2 FYEKMQ (reference sequence). This CDR3 has 14 amino acids. Trimming removed 5 bases from V and 3 bases from J, with 13 bases in between. Here the CDR3 reads CASSIQGGYYGYTF. DNA for the CDR3: TGTGCCAGCAGCATACAGGGAGGGTACTATGGCTACACCTTC.

V usage is TRBV27 and J usage is TRBJ2-1; 10 bases fit TRBD1. Germline V gives CDR1 MNHEY, CDR2 SMNVEV (reference sequence). Trimming removed 5 bases from V and 4 bases from J; junction bases left unmatched: 2. The CDR3 extends over 14 amino acids. CDR3 DNA: TGTGCCAGCAGTCTGGGACAGGGGTACAATGAGCAGTTCTTC. This sequence encodes CASSLGQGYNEQFF.

The chain employs TRBV10-3 and TRBJ2-3, with D possibly being TRBD1 (5 bases). This CDR3 comprises 14 residues. Per the germline V gene, CDR1 is ENHRY and CDR2 is SYGVKD. The V end lost 7 bases, the J end lost 2 bases, and 13 bases lay between the germline ends. The CDR3 here is CAIKARVDTDTQYF. The CDR3, as DNA: TGTGCCATCAAGGCCAGGGTCGACACAGATACGCAGTATTTT.

The gene calls are TRBV6-5 and TRBJ2-7; no clear D. The CDR3 is 16 amino acids. With 0 bases removed from V and 2 bases from J, the gap between germline ends came to 14 bases. The V gene's germline CDR1 is MNHEY and CDR2 SVGAGI. CDR3 region: CASSYSYLPPPYEQYF. In nucleotides, the CDR3 is TGTGCCAGCAGTTACTCGTACCTGCCCCCACCCTACGAGCAGTACTTC.

Note on this clone: Other nucleotide sequences in the sample specify the same CDR3. The rearrangement links TRBV29-1 to TRBJ1-5; D not resolved. CDR1 is SQVTM and CDR2 is ANQGSEA in the germline V gene. V was clipped by 4 bases and J by 0 bases, with 10 bases between them. The CDR3 loop spans 14 amino acids. The CDR3 protein is CSVADRYSNQPQHF. CDR3 DNA sequence: TGCAGCGTTGCCGACCGTTATAGCAATCAGCCCCAGCATTTT.

The gene calls are TRBV28 and TRBJ1-3; TRBD1 aligns across 8 bases. V dropped 6 bases and J dropped 2; count of bases not matched to a gene: 3. Germline loops: CDR1 MDHEN, CDR2 SYDVKM. CDR3 size: 14 residues. The CDR3 DNA reads TGTGCCAGCAGAAAACAGGGGGCTGGAAACACCATATATTTT. Translation: CASRKQGAGNTIYF.

The chain joins TRBV10-2 to TRBJ1-5; D is ambiguous. V dropped 6 bases and J dropped 2 bases, with 8 bases sitting between them. Per the germline V gene, CDR1 is WSHSY and CDR2 is SAAADI. The CDR3 totals 13 residues. The CDR3 coding sequence is TGCGCCAGCAGCCAGAATGGCAATCAGCCCCAGCATTTT. Protein sequence: CASSQNGNQPQHF.

V gene TRBV5-4 combines with J gene TRBJ2-3; D gene uncertain. In germline, CDR1 is SGHNT, CDR2 YYREEE (reference sequence). The CDR3 sequence is 14 residues long. V was pared by 1 base and J by 5 bases, with 11 bases between. CDR3 sequence: CASSLFSRGDTQYF. CDR3 coding DNA: TGTGCCAGCAGCTTGTTCTCGCGCGGAGATACGCAGTATTTT.

This clone was observed a single time. V usage is TRBV4-3 and J usage is TRBJ2-7; 10 bases are a match to TRBD2. V lost 4 bases, J lost 2 bases, and 5 bases stayed unmatched. The CDR3 extends over 15 amino acids. Germline V gene data show CDR1 as LGHNA and CDR2 as YSLEER. CDR3 in amino acids: CASSPRTSGPYEQYF. The CDR3 DNA reads as TGCGCCAGCAGCCCGCGGACTAGCGGACCCTACGAGCAGTACTTC.

About this clone: Other nucleotide sequences in the sample specify the same CDR3. V is TRBV10-3 and J is TRBJ1-5; no firm D call. CDR1 is ENHRY, CDR2 SYGVKD, per germline. The ends were cut back, 0 bases at V and 4 bases at J, with 7 bases in the middle. This CDR3 is 14 amino acids long. DNA for the CDR3: TGTGCCATCAGTGAGTCTGGCGGTAATCAGCCCCAGCATTTT. Amino acid sequence: CAISESGGNQPQHF.